The next 5 T cell receptor beta chains were all read from a single sample in a study of cytotoxic CD8 clonotypes in ibrutinib-treated CLL. The protocol was immunoSEQ multiplex PCR, while the TCRdb copy is restricted to in-frame clones and leaves out a portion. The profile shows 160,000 or so clones, under 90% of them singletons. The material was PBMCs, obtained after 24 months of ibrutinib treatment. The receptors stem from a human donor with chronic lymphocytic leukemia.

The chain combines TRBV7-2 with TRBJ1-1; D not resolved. V was shortened by 1 base and J by 7 bases, with 7 bases between the two germline ends. The CDR3 consists of 12 residues. The germline gives CDR1 SGHTA, CDR2 FQGNSA. The CDR3 DNA is TGTGCCAGCAGCTTAGAGAGGGTTGAAGCTTTCTTT. It specifies CASSLERVEAFF.

This clone was seen once. This chain joins TRBV28 and TRBJ1-2; D unclear. Per germline, CDR1 MDHEN and CDR2 SYDVKM. The germline V and J ends were trimmed by 7 bases and 4 bases, with 10 bases remaining between them. The CDR3 covers 12 residues. The CDR3 nucleotides read TGTGCCAGCACATCCAGGACCTATGGCTACACCTTC. It is translated as CASTSRTYGYTF.

As DNA, the CDR3 is TGTGCCAGCAGCTTAGTAGCGGGAACCGGGGAGCTGTTTTTT. It codes for CASSLVAGTGELFF. The chain carries TRBV11-2 and TRBJ2-2; 8 nucleotides line up with TRBD2. The CDR3 totals 14 residues. Germline CDR1 SGHAT, CDR2 FQNNGV. The V gene end was trimmed by 1 base and the J gene end by 5 bases; junction bases not matched to a gene: 0.

The chain links TRBV5-1 to TRBJ1-1; TRBD1 aligns across 7 bases. The germline V gene encodes CDR1 SGHRS and CDR2 YFSETQ. The CDR3 runs to 14 residues. Trimming took 1 base from V and 4 from J; bases not matched to a gene: 4. This CDR3 reads CASSLMDRSTEAFF. The CDR3 DNA reads as TGCGCCAGCAGCTTGATGGACAGGAGCACTGAAGCTTTCTTT.

The chain uses TRBV5-1 and TRBJ1-5; D might be TRBD1 (6 bases). The CDR3 length is 14 residues. CDR1 and CDR2 from the germline V gene are SGHRS and YFSETQ. Trimming removed 4 bases at V and 7 bases at J, with 15 bases between. The CDR3 is CASSPRGAGQPQHF. The CDR3 DNA reads as TGCGCCAGCAGCCCCCGGGGGGCGGGGCAGCCCCAGCATTTT.